The rows below give T cell receptor beta chains drawn from one sample of a study of early T cells in non-severe SARS-CoV-2 infection. TCRdb re-analysed the 5' RACE reads in MiXCR, keeping a single row per CDR3 protein. The profile shows around 26,000 distinct CDR3 sequences, roughly 4.3% of them singletons. Sequences were obtained from whole blood. The receptors shown here come from an adult who was a healthcare worker with PCR-confirmed SARS-CoV-2 infection or an uninfected control (not recorded which). CDR3s include the opening cysteine and the closing phenylalanine or tryptophan. A D gene is named only where the DNA matches it firmly. Clone sizes are given selectively: once, few, many, or a class where the clone is expanded.

TRBD2	TRBJ2-5	few	TRBV24-1	TGTGCCACCAGTGATCCGAGACTAGCGCCGGGAGAGACCCAGTACTTC	CATSDPRLAPGETQYF
NA	TRBJ2-1	many	TRBV20-1	TGCAGTGCTTCCGATGCGGGGCAGGACTACAATGAGCAGTTCTTC	CSASDAGQDYNEQFF
TRBD2	TRBJ2-7	many	TRBV2	TGTGCCAGCAGGGGACTAGCGGGAGTCTACGAGCAGTACTTC	CASRGLAGVYEQYF
NA	TRBJ2-2	many	TRBV5-1	TGCGCCAGCAGCCCGACTAGTACCACCGGGGAGCTGTTTTTT	CASSPTSTTGELFF
NA	TRBJ2-1	many	TRBV7-9	TGTGCCAGCAGCTCCGACCCCCCCGAGCAGTTCTTC	CASSSDPPEQFF
TRBD2	TRBJ2-3	many	TRBV13	TGTGCCAGCAGCCCCCCTAGCGGCAGTCCGGATACGCAGTATTTT	CASSPPSGSPDTQYF
TRBD1	TRBJ2-1	NA	TRBV5-8	TGTGCCAGCAGCTGGGACAGTTACAATGAGCAGTTCTTC	CASSWDSYNEQFF
NA	TRBJ1-1	many	TRBV7-3	TGTGCCAGCAGCTTAAGGTGGGACACTGAAGCTTTCTTT	CASSLRWDTEAFF
TRBD2	TRBJ2-5	many	TRBV4-3	TGCGCCAGCAGCCCCTCTAGCGGGAGGGCGGGGGAGACCCAGTACTTC	CASSPSSGRAGETQYF
NA	TRBJ2-3	many	TRBV29-1	TGCAGCGTTGATCCCAGGGGGGCAGATACGCAGTATTTT	CSVDPRGADTQYF
TRBD2	TRBJ2-1	many	TRBV6-4	TGTGCCAGCAAGAAGCGGGAGGGTTACAATGAGCAGTTCTTC	CASKKREGYNEQFF
TRBD2	TRBJ2-4	many	TRBV7-6	TGTGCCAGCAGCCCAGGCCGGACTAGCGGGAGGTCCAACATTCAGTACTTC	CASSPGRTSGRSNIQYF
NA	TRBJ2-7	many	TRBV3-1	TGTGCCAGCAGCCAACTCGGGACCTACGAGCAGTACTTC	CASSQLGTYEQYF
NA	TRBJ2-3	few	TRBV7-9	TGTGCCAGCAGCCCGCAACCAGATACGCAGTATTTT	CASSPQPDTQYF
NA	TRBJ2-5	NA	TRBV7-2	TGTGCCAGCAGCCGATCCCCCTCGTACCAAGAGACCCAGTACTTC	CASSRSPSYQETQYF
NA	TRBJ2-7	many	TRBV7-9	TGTGCCAGCAGCTTAGCGGAGAGCTCCTACGAGCAGTACTTC	CASSLAESSYEQYF
NA	TRBJ2-7	many	TRBV6-6	TGTGCCAGCAGTCACACCGCGGGACAGACCTACGAGCAGTACTTC	CASSHTAGQTYEQYF
TRBD2	TRBJ2-3	few	TRBV7-6	TGTGCCAGCAGCAGGACTAGCGGGATGACGAAGAGCACAGATACGCAGTATTTT	CASSRTSGMTKSTDTQYF
NA	TRBJ2-1	many	TRBV6-1	TGTGCCAGCAGTGCGGGACAATACAATGAGCAGTTCTTC	CASSAGQYNEQFF
NA	TRBJ2-3	many	TRBV4-3	TGCGCCAGCAGCCAAGATCCGAATGGGGGCACAGATACGCAGTATTTT	CASSQDPNGGTDTQYF
TRBD1	TRBJ2-7	many	TRBV4-3	TGCGCCAGCAGCCAAGATGGGGACAGGGGAACTTACGAGCAGTACTTC	CASSQDGDRGTYEQYF
TRBD1	TRBJ1-2	many	TRBV4-2	TGTGCCAGCAGCCCTGGACAGGGAGGGGGTGGCTACACCTTC	CASSPGQGGGGYTF
TRBD1	TRBJ2-3	many	TRBV5-6	TGTGCCAGCAGCTCCGGGACAGGGGGCAATTGGGATACGCAGTATTTT	CASSSGTGGNWDTQYF
NA	TRBJ1-6	many	TRBV3-1	TGTGCCAGCAGCCAAGATCTGCTTTCGGCGGGTTCACCCCTCCACTTT	CASSQDLLSAGSPLHF
NA	TRBJ1-6	few	TRBV29-1	TGCAGCGTACAGATCGGGACGGAGAATTCACCCCTCCACTTT	CSVQIGTENSPLHF
NA	TRBJ2-1	few	TRBV5-1	TGCGCCAGCAGCTTCAACGAGAGAGAGCAGTTCTTC	CASSFNEREQFF
TRBD2	TRBJ2-7	many	TRBV4-3	TGCGCCAGCAGCCCCCAAGTTTCGGGAGGGATCTACGAGCAGTACTTC	CASSPQVSGGIYEQYF
TRBD2	TRBJ2-1	few	TRBV13	TGTGCCAGCAGCTTAGGGCTAGCGGATTACAATGAGCAGTTCTTC	CASSLGLADYNEQFF
TRBD2	TRBJ2-1	many	TRBV20-1	TGCAGTGCTAGCGGGACTAGCGGGAGCGATGAGCAGTTCTTC	CSASGTSGSDEQFF
NA	TRBJ2-1	many	TRBV25-1	TGTGCCAGCACCACCGGGGGGCTAGCAAACAATGAGCAGTTCTTC	CASTTGGLANNEQFF
NA	TRBJ2-5	many	TRBV4-1	TGCGCCAGCAGCCAAGGTATGGGCTTAGCTGCGGAGACCCAGTACTTC	CASSQGMGLAAETQYF
TRBD2	TRBJ2-1	many	TRBV4-3	TGCGCCAGCAGCCAAGGGGCCGGGCTAGCGGAGAGTTCGGACAATGAGCAGTTCTTC	CASSQGAGLAESSDNEQFF
NA	TRBJ2-1	many	TRBV7-9	TGTGCCAGCAGAGTCGCAAGGGACAATGAGCAGTTCTTC	CASRVARDNEQFF
NA	TRBJ2-7	many	TRBV29-1	TGCAGCGTAAACAGGGAGCCAGCTTACGAGCAGTACTTC	CSVNREPAYEQYF
NA	TRBJ2-2	NA	TRBV6-2/TRBV6-3	TGTGCCAGCAGTTACAAATTCACCGGGGAGCTGTTTTTT	CASSYKFTGELFF
NA	TRBJ1-1	many	TRBV18	TGTGCCAGCTCACCTTCCTCGGACAGGAACACTGAAGCTTTCTTT	CASSPSSDRNTEAFF
TRBD1	TRBJ1-6	many	TRBV7-6	TGTGCCAGCAGCGTCCGGGACAGGGATAATTCACCCCTCCACTTT	CASSVRDRDNSPLHF
NA	TRBJ2-3	many	TRBV20-1	TGCAGTGCTAGGGGGGCTAGCAGGGAACAAAGCACAGATACGCAGTATTTT	CSARGASREQSTDTQYF